This T cell receptor (beta chain) is drawn from a study of long-term antiretroviral therapy in people with HIV (dated 2022 in TCRdb). Describing the broader study: The earliest samples were collected about a decade before the 2015 WHO recommendation for immediate ART, when ART was typically delayed until CD4 counts fell. About 35% of the 30 participants with HIV were female. A total of about 180 cryopreserved PBMC samples were contributed to the cohort by 30 adults with confirmed HIV infection, with samples collected serially over a mean of roughly six years (range 1-12). No cross-contamination during QIAcube processing was shown when test extractions of a monoclonal T-cell line were performed alongside 33 polyclonal samples. Whether ART initiation and durable HIV suppression were associated with changes in peripheral blood TRB repertoire composition and diversity was tested in a retrospective serial study.

Inclusion was restricted to participants for whom at least one PBMC sample before ART initiation and at least two post-ART samples were available. Treatment was received in the United States of America by all participants with HIV. Cryopreserved samples of roughly 0.85-11 million PBMC were thawed and washed before DNA extraction. At the time of the earliest PBMC sample for each participant with HIV, ages ranged from roughly 20 to 60 years. Per participant, PBMC samples came from 1-4 timepoints prior to ART initiation and 2-8 timepoints following ART initiation, for a median of 7 samples. Serial HIV viral load, CD4+ T-cell count, ART history and demographic data were obtained for every participant. Genomic DNA was extracted from unsorted PBMC with a Qiagen kit on a QIAcube, processed in batches of 12 samples. What the authors observed across the whole study: No data were available on ART adherence, viral resistance or therapy changes, limiting inferences about post-ART repertoire changes. Starting ART was linked to a significant rise in TRB diversity, yet even after long-term ART the diversity remained significantly lower than in transplant donor controls. Limited PBMC availability meant only the TCR beta chain was sequenced, without alpha chain pairing. The repertoire was dominated across all time points by expanded TRB clones identified before ART initiation, although this dominance was seen to fluctuate and to decrease in many PLHIV after ART. The samples span the years 2004 to 2017, and the ART regimens used may be less effective than current regimens. Because pre-ART samples had limited cell numbers, profiling was done on unsorted PBMC rather than on sorted CD4+ and CD8+ T cells. CDR3 length ranges in HIV repertoires were narrower than in controls, and network structure suggested an antigen-experienced repertoire with only a slight naive shift after ART.

About this clone itself: This receptor's antigen is unknown. It has no much larger one-base neighbor in the sample; base qualities were not kept.

Trimming leaves V shorter by 1 base and J shorter by 0 bases, with the junction holding 0 bases beyond the gene matches. The germline V gene encodes CDR1 LNHDA and CDR2 SQIVND (reference sequence). From the cysteine through the phenylalanine, the CDR3 covers 16 amino acids. Only CDR3 DNA remains: 48 bases, in frame from the first base. Sequencing of the TRB variable region was done with the immunoSEQ hsTCRB v3.0 assay at survey level resolution. The targeted TRB sequencing depth was about 35,000-55,000 T-cell genomes per sample. TRB libraries were pooled and sequenced on an Illumina MiSeq using a v3 150-cycle kit. Per the authors' processing: Repertoire analysis ran in R within a reproducible Nextflow workflow covering QC, data transformation and analysis. LymphoSeq2, an R package for exploring AIRR-Seq data, was used to implement the custom analyses. A handful of samples that produced fewer than 5000 total TRB sequences were removed, so 190 or so HIV repertoires were analyzed. Among the roughly 180 retained HIV repertoires, approximately 61 were collected before ART initiation and 120 to 140 after ART initiation. Each repertoire was downsampled to 5000 TRB nucleotide sequences, and summary statistics were averaged across 100 downsampling iterations. TRB sequences were retained for analysis only if CDR3 regions of at least seven amino acids were present. Diversity was measured with a Shannon entropy-derived clonality score and the Gini coefficient. In repertoire networks, the top 5000 CDR3 amino acid sequences were linked whenever an edit distance of one separated two sequences. Antigen specificity groups and MHC restriction were predicted for TRB CDR3 amino acid sequences with GLIPH2. To flag known CMV, EBV, HIV or tissue antigen associations, CDR3 amino acid sequences were matched against VDJdb and McPAS-TCR. Pre-ART, post-ART and control groups were compared with Wilcoxon signed-rank tests and Holm-Bonferroni correction. TCRdb limited this immuneACCESS table to in-frame rearrangements with V and J called. A share of clones is missing; checked studies link under half to unresolved V genes, and the rest is unexplained. Clone size and the V and J calls come from that table; the DNA yielded D and trimming. Here the sample has about 21,000 clones; 70% to 85% occur a single time. Just under 9.5% of the sample is held by the ten biggest clonotypes.

The sample in question was unsorted PBMCs, obtained 4.1 years after starting antiretroviral therapy. Here the chain combines TRBV19 and TRBJ2-6; 7 of the junction bases match TRBD2. The sequence was collected from a woman between 40 and 55 years old with HIV. The sequence in DNA is TGTGCCAGTAGTATAGCGGGGGGCTCTGGGGCCAACGTCCTGACTTTC. It codes for CASSIAGGSGANVLTF.